The clone carrying this T cell receptor (beta chain) was seen more than once but under ten times. Its antigen is not known. The sample originates from a study of CD8 T cells in ankylosing spondylitis. Germline V gene data show CDR1 as SGHRS and CDR2 as YFSETQ. There are 14 residues in the CDR3. V shed 3 bases and J shed 5 bases, with 14 bases lying between them. Study-wide results and caveats: Significantly higher representation of disease-linked clones was reported for matched ankylosing spondylitis synovial fluid. Fewer than 10 highly homologous variants formed a TCR beta motif that appeared characteristic of ankylosing spondylitis blood. Disease-linked clones bore a CD8+ phenotype, appearing relatively rarely in peripheral blood.

Making the TCR beta libraries involved quantitative 5'-RACE with molecular barcodes. TCRdb redid the calling of the 5' RACE reads with MiXCR, one entry per CDR3 protein. This table has roughly 440,000 distinct CDR3 sequences, under 20% appearing once. The specimen was blood, either unsorted or a sorted T cell fraction (not recorded which). This chain links TRBV5-1 with TRBJ1-2; D is undetermined. This clonotype was sampled from a male donor with ankylosing spondylitis. The CDR3 nucleotides are TGCGCCAGCAGCTCCTTACAGAATAAGTATGGCTACACCTTC. Its protein product is CASSSLQNKYGYTF. The whole variable domain, filled in from reference TRBV5-1 and TRBJ1-2, reads KAGVTQTPRYLIKTRGQQVTLSCSPISGHRSVSWYQQTPGQGLQFLFEYFSETQRNKGNFPGRFSGRQFSNSRSEMNVSTLELGDSALYLCASSSLQNKYGYTFGSGTRLTVV.